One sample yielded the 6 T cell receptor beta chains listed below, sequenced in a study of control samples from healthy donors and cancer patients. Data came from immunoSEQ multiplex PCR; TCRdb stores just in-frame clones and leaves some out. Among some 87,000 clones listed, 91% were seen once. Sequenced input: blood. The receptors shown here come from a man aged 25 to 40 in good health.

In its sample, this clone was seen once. CDR3 sequence: CASSGGQGYNEQFF. The CDR3 region has the DNA TGCGCCAGCAGTGGTGGACAGGGGTACAATGAGCAGTTCTTC. V and J are TRBV10-1 and TRBJ2-1, with TRBD1 matching 9 bases. Germline values: CDR1 WNHNN, CDR2 SYGVQD (reference sequence). V shed 4 bases and J 4 bases; nucleotides not matched to a gene: 2. The CDR3 sequence is 14 residues long.

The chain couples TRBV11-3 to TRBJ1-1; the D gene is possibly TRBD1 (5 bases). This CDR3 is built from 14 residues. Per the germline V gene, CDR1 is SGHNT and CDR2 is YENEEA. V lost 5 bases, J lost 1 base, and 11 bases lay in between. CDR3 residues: CASSPSTGNTEAFF. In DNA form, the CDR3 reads TGTGCCAGCAGCCCAAGCACAGGGAACACTGAAGCTTTCTTT. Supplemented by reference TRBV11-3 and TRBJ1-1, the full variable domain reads EAGVVQSPRYKIIEKKQPVAFWCNPISGHNTLYWYLQNLGQGPELLIRYENEEAVDDSQLPKDRFSAERLKGVDSTLKIQPAELGDSAVYLCASSPSTGNTEAFFGQGTRLTVV.

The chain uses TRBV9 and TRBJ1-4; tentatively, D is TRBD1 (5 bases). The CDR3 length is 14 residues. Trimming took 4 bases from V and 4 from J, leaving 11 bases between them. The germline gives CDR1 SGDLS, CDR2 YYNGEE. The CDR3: CASSPGTGNEKLFF. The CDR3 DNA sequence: TGTGCCAGCAGCCCTGGGACGGGTAATGAAAAACTGTTTTTT.

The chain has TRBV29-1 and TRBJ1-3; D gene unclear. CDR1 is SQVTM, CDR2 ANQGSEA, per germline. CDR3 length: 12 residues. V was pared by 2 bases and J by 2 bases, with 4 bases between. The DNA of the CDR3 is TGCAGCGTTGAACATCCTGGAAACACCATATATTTT. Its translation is CSVEHPGNTIYF. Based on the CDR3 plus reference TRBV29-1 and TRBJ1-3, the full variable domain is SAVISQKPSRDICQRGTSLTIQCQVDSQVTMMFWYRQQPGQSLTLIATANQGSEATYESGFVIDKFPISRPNLTFSTLTVSNMSPEDSSIYLCSVEHPGNTIYFGEGSWLTVV.

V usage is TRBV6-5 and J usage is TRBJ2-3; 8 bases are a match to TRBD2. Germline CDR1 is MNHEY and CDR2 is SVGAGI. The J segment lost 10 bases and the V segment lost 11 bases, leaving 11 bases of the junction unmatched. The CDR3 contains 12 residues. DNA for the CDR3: TGTGCCGGAGGAACCCCGGGGGGGGCGCAGTATTTT. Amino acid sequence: CAGGTPGGAQYF.

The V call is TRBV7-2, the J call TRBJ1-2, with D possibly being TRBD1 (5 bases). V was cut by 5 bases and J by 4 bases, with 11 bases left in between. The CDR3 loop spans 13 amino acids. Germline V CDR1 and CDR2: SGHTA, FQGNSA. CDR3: CASSDNRFYGYTF. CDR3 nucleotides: TGTGCCAGCAGCGATAACAGGTTCTATGGCTACACCTTC.